What follows are 4 T cell receptor beta chains derived from one specimen sequenced in a study of shared clonotypes between healthy human individuals. This table comes from immunoSEQ multiplex PCR, and its TCRdb copy is limited to in-frame clones, with some not included. The repertoire holds roughly 2.1 million clones, with about 93% as singletons. It was CD45RO-negative cells, positively selected for CCR7, that made up naive CD8 cells, with terminally differentiated effector memory CD45RA+ cells excluded. Input material: naive CD8+ T cells from PBMCs. The origin of the receptors is a young man in good health. Some clones in this sample may be carry-over from other donors' samples.

This rearrangement joins TRBV29-1 to TRBJ2-3, with 10 bases fitting TRBD2. V gave up 4 bases and J gave up 6 bases; unmatched junction bases: 7. The germline gives CDR1 SQVTM, CDR2 ANQGSEA. This CDR3 comprises 14 residues. CDR3: CSVGPAGGWDTQYF. The CDR3, as DNA: TGCAGCGTTGGGCCAGCGGGAGGGTGGGATACGCAGTATTTT.

This clone was recorded once. The chain uses TRBV9 and TRBJ2-7; 8 bases are shared with TRBD2. CDR3 length: 16 amino acids. The J segment lost 3 bases and the V segment lost 4 bases, leaving 12 bases of the junction unmatched. Germline-derived CDR1 and CDR2 are SGDLS and YYNGEE. This CDR3 reads CASSPREGSVFYEQYF. The CDR3 bases are TGTGCCAGCAGCCCCCGGGAGGGTTCGGTTTTCTACGAGCAGTACTTC.

The rearrangement links TRBV6-5 to TRBJ2-2, with 16 bases aligning to TRBD2. Per the germline V gene, CDR1 is MNHEY and CDR2 is SVGAGI. J was trimmed by 7 bases and V by 8 bases; bases with no gene match: 4. The CDR3 runs 15 residues. The CDR3 DNA reads as TGTGCCAGCCAGGGACTAGCGGGAGGGATCGGGGAGCTGTTTTTT. Amino acids: CASQGLAGGIGELFF.

This clone was picked up one time. V and J are TRBV5-6 and TRBJ1-5, with a weak D call TRBD1 (6 bases). The V end was cut by 4 bases, the J end by 6 bases, with 20 bases between. CDR3 length: 16 residues. Germline assignment: CDR1 SGHDT and CDR2 YYEEEE. The CDR3 DNA reads as TGTGCCAGCAGCGGCCGCCCGCAAGGGGGGAGTCAGCCCCAGCATTTT. Its protein product is CASSGRPQGGSQPQHF.